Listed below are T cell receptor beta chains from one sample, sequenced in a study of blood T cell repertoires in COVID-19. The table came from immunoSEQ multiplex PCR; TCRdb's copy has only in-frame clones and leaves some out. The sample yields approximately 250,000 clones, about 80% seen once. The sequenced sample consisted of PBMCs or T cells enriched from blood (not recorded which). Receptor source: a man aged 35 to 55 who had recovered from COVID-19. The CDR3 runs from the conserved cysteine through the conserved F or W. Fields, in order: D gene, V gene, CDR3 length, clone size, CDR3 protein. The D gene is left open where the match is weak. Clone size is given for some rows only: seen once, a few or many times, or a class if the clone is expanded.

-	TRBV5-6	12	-	CASSRGSSGYTF
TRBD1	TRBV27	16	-	CASSSTGEEGNQPQHF
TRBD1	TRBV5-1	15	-	CASSVEQGANSPLHF
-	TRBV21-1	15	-	CASSEGRDRNYEQYF
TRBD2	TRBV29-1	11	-	CTLGEGETQYF
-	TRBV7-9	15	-	CASSSQRTANQPQHF
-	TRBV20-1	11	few	CSAGGFNTIYF
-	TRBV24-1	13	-	CATSETPSDEQYF
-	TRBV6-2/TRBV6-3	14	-	CASSYGQRDGSQHF
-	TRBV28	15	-	CASSPLAVSYNEQFF
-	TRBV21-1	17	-	CASSKGCRTRDNQPQHF
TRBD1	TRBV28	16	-	CASNTFDRGDGNTIYF
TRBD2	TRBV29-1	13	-	CTVVGAGGGELFF
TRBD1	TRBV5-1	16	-	CASSFQGAQANEKLFF
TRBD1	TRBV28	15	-	CASSSQGQDYTEAFF
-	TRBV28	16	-	CASSISGTLSNQPQHF
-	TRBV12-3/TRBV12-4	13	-	CASSLKGEGEAFF
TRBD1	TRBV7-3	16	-	CASSLMGGQDILEQFF
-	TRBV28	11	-	CASNIRGMGFF
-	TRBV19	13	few	CASSIARSEPQHF
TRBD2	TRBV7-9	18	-	CASSTIPGREGRTDTQYF
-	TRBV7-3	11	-	CASSPGGIVYF
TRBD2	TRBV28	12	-	CASVSGRDPQYF
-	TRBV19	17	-	CASSMKRVSGTGNTIYF
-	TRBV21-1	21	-	CASSKGAMGTGKIYSNQPQHF
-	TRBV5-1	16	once	CASSPGPGNSGNTIYF
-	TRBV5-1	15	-	CASSLARVRGTEAFF
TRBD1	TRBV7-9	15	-	CASRGETGSGNTIYF
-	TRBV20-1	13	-	CSASSDTGREQYF
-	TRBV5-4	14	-	CASSRHGDYQPQHF
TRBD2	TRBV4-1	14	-	CASSQEGLANTQYF
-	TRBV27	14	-	CASRQGHPNQPQHF
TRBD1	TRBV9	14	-	CASSVTGDNYGYTF
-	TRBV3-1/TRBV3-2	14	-	CASSPLGGATEAFF
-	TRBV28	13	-	CASSPGGFYGYTF
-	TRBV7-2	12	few	CASSPRRTEAFF
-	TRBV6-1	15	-	CASSEEFRGNYGYTF
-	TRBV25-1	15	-	CASSELSTANYGYTF
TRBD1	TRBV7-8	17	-	CASSLEGQGARNQPQHF
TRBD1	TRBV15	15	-	CATSSRDRGPDTQYF
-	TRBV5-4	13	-	CASTQTMNYGYTF
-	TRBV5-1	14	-	CASSLEAGSKEQYF
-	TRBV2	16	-	CASSEESTAANSPLHF
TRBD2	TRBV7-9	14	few	CASSYSGRVVEQFF
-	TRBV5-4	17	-	CASSPGKVAGTNYGYTF
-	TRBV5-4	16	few	CASSAFAGRTNSPLHF
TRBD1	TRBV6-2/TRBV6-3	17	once	CASSPTGRTYSNQPQHF
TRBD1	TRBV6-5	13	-	CASQDRNKETQYF
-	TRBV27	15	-	CATNPGELLSYEQYF
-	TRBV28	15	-	CASSLGGRTNEKLFF
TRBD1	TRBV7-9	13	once	CASSRQGDQPQHF
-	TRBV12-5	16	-	CASAPEQGRLYNEQFF
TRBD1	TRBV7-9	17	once	CADRPSRGQGMNTEAFF
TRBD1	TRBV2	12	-	CASRYRGSEQYF
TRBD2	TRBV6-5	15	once	CASSYLAGDKNIQYF
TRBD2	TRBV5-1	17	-	CASSLVSSGSGTDTQYF
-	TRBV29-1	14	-	CSVAKYRAQETQYF
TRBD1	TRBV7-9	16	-	CASSLPLGQGVYEQYF
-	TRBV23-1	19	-	CASSPRARGGMGLWDGYTF
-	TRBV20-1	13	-	CSASQRLSYEQYF